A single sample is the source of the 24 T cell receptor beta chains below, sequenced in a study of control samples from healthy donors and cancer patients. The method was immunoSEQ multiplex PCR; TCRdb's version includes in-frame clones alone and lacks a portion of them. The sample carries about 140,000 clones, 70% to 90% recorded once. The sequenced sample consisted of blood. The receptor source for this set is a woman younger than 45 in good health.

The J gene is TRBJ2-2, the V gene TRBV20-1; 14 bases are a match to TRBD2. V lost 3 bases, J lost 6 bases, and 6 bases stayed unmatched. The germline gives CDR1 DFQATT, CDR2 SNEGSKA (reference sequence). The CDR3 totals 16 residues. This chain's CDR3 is CSASRSGLAGAGELFF. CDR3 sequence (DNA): TGCAGTGCTAGTCGGTCGGGACTAGCGGGAGCCGGGGAGCTGTTTTTT.

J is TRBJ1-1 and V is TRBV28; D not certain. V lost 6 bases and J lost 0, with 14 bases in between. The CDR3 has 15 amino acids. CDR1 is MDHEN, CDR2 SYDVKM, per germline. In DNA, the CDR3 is TGTGCCAGCAGGAACTGGGCGGGCATGAACACTGAAGCTTTCTTT. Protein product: CASRNWAGMNTEAFF.

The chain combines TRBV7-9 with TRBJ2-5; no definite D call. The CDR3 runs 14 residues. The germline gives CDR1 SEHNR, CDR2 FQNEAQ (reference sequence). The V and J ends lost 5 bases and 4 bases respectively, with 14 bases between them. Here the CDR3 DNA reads TGTGCCAGCAGCCCCACCGGTTGGCGAGAGACCCAGTACTTC. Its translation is CASSPTGWRETQYF.

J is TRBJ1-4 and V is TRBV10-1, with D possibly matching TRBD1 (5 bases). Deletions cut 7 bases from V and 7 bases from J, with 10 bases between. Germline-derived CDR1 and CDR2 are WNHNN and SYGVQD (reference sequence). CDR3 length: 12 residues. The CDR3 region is CASNQGGEKLFF. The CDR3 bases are TGCGCCAGCAACCAGGGTGGTGAAAAACTGTTTTTT.

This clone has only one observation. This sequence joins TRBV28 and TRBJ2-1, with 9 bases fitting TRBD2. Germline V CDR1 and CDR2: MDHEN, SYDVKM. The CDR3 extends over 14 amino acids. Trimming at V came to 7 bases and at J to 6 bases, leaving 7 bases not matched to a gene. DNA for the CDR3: TGTGCCAGCACACCGGGACTAGCCCTCAATGAGCAGTTCTTC. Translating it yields CASTPGLALNEQFF.

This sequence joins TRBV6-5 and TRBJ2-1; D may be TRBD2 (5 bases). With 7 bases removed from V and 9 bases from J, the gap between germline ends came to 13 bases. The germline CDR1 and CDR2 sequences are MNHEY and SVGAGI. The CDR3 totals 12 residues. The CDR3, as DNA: TGTGCCAGCAAACAGACTATCGGTGAGCAGTTCTTC. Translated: CASKQTIGEQFF.

The CDR3 loop reads CAWSLSTPSTNEKLFF. CDR3 nucleotides: TGTGCCTGGAGCCTTTCCACACCGTCAACTAATGAAAAACTGTTTTTT. The chain combines TRBV30 with TRBJ1-4; no reliable D call. Deletions cut 3 bases from V and 0 bases from J, with 14 bases between. CDR1 and CDR2 (germline): GTSNPN, SVGIG (reference sequence). The CDR3 is made up of 16 amino acids.

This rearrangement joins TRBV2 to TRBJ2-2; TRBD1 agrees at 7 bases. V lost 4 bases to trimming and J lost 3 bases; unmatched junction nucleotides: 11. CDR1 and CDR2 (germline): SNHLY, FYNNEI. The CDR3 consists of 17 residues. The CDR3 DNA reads TGTGCCAGCAGTGGGTTACAGGGGCTGGGGGACACCGGGGAGCTGTTTTTT. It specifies CASSGLQGLGDTGELFF.

CDR3 amino acids: CAWSTGGRYEQYF. The CDR3, as DNA: TGTGCCTGGAGTACTGGCGGGAGGTACGAGCAGTACTTC. The rearrangement joins TRBV30 to TRBJ2-7; 8 bases map to TRBD2. Trimming cost V 2 bases and J 4 bases; bases outside gene matches: 4. CDR1 and CDR2 (germline): GTSNPN, SVGIG (reference sequence). The CDR3 has 13 residues.

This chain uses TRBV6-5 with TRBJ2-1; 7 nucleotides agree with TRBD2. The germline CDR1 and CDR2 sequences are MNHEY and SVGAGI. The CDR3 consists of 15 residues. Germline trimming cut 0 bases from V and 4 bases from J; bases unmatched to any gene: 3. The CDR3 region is CASSYSSGPYNEQFF. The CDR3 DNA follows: TGTGCCAGCAGTTACTCTAGCGGGCCGTACAATGAGCAGTTCTTC.

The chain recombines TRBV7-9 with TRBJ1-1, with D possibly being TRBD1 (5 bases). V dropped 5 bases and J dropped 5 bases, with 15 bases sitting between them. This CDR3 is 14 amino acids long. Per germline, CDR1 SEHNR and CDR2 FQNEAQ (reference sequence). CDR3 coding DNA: TGTGCCAGCAGCCACGGGACGTCGGGAACTGAAGCTTTCTTT. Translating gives CASSHGTSGTEAFF.

As DNA, the CDR3 is TGTGCCAGCTCATCAACATTAGCGGGAGCTCGCGAGCAGTACTTC. Its translation: CASSSTLAGAREQYF. The chain recombines TRBV18 with TRBJ2-7, with 9 positions matching TRBD2. This CDR3 has 15 residues. CDR1 and CDR2 (germline): KGHSH, LQKENI. V trimming: 5 bases; J trimming: 6 bases; junction bases outside the gene matches: 11.

CDR3 DNA sequence: TGTGCCAGCAGCTGGGAGGGACAGGGGAGCGGTTCACCCCTCCACTTT. Translating it yields CASSWEGQGSGSPLHF. The V gene is TRBV7-2, the J gene TRBJ1-6; 10 bases are shared with TRBD1. Germline V gene sequence: CDR1 SGHTA, CDR2 FQGNSA. V shed 4 bases, J shed 9 bases, and the junction held 9 bases outside the gene matches. CDR3 size: 16 residues.

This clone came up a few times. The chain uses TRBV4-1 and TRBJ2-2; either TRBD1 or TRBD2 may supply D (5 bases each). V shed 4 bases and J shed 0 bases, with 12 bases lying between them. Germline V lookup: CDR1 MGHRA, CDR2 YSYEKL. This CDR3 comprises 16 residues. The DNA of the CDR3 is TGCGCCAGCAGCCCAAACCGGGGCGCGAACACCGGGGAGCTGTTTTTT. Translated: CASSPNRGANTGELFF.

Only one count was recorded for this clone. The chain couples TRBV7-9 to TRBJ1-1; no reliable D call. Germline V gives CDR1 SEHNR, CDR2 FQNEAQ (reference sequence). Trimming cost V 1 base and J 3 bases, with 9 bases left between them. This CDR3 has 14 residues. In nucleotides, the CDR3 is TGTGCCAGCAGCTTAGGGGCCGAGCACACTGAAGCTTTCTTT. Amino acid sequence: CASSLGAEHTEAFF.

The CDR3 coding sequence is TGTGCCAGCAGCCAAGAACCCAGGGGCAATCAGCCCCAGCATTTT. This gives the protein CASSQEPRGNQPQHF. The chain carries TRBV3-1 (or the pseudogene TRBV3-2) and TRBJ1-5, with D maybe TRBD1 (5 bases). CDR1 LGHDT and CDR2 YNNKEL come from the germline V gene (reference sequence). Trimming pared 0 bases from V and 2 bases from J, leaving 8 bases between. This CDR3 is 15 amino acids long.

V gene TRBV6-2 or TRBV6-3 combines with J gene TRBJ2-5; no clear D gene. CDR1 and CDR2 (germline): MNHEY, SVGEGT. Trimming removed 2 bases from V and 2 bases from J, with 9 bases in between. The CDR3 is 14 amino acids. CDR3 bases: TGTGCCAGCAGTTACGCCGGACGTCAAGAGACCCAGTACTTC. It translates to CASSYAGRQETQYF.

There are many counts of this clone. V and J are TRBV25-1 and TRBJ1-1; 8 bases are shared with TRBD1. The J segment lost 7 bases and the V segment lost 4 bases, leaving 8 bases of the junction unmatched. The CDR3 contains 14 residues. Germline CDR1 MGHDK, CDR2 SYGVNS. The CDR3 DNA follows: TGTGCCAGCAGTGGCGGTCCAGGGGGCATTGAAGCTTTCTTT. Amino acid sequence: CASSGGPGGIEAFF. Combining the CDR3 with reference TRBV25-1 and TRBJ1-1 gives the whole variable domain EADIYQTPRYLVIGTGKKITLECSQTMGHDKMYWYQQDPGMELHLIHYSYGVNSTEKGDLSSESTVSRIRTEHFPLTLESARPSHTSQYLCASSGGPGGIEAFFGQGTRLTVV.

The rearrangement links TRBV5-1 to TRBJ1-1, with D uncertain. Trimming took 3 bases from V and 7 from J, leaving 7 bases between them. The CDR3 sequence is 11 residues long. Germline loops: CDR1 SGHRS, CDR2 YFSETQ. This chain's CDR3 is CASSSNLEAFF. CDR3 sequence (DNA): TGCGCCAGCAGCTCTAACCTTGAAGCTTTCTTT. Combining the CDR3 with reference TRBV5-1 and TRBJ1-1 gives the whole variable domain KAGVTQTPRYLIKTRGQQVTLSCSPISGHRSVSWYQQTPGQGLQFLFEYFSETQRNKGNFPGRFSGRQFSNSRSEMNVSTLELGDSALYLCASSSNLEAFFGQGTRLTVV.

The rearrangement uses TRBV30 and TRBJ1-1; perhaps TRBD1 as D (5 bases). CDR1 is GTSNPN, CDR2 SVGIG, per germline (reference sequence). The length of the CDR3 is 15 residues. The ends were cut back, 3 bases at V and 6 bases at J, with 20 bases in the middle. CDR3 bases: TGTGCCTGGAGACCCCTGGGGGGATTCGGTCCTGAAGCTTTCTTT. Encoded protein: CAWRPLGGFGPEAFF.

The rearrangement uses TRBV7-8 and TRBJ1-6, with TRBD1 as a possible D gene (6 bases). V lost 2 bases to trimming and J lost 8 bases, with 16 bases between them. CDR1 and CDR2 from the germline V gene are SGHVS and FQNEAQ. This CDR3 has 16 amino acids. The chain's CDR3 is CASSLWVAGEYSPLHF. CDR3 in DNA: TGTGCCAGCAGCTTATGGGTCGCAGGGGAATATTCACCCCTCCACTTT. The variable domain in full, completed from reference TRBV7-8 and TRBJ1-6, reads GAGVSQSPRYKVAKRGQDVALRCDPISGHVSLFWYQQALGQGPEFLTYFQNEAQLDKSGLPSDRFFAERPEGSVSTLKIQRTQQEDSAVYLCASSLWVAGEYSPLHFGNGTRLTVT.

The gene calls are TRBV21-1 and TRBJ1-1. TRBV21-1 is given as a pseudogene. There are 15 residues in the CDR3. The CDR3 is CASSKALTLKYEAFF. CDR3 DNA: TGTGCCAGCAGCAAAGCCCTGACACTAAAGTATGAAGCTTTCTTT.

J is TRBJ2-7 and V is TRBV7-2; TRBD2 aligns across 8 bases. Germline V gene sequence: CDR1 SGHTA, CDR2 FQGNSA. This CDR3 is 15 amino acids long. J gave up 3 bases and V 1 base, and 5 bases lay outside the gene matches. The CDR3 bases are TGTGCCAGCAGCTTAGGGGACCTAGCGGGCTACGAGCAGTACTTC. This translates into CASSLGDLAGYEQYF.

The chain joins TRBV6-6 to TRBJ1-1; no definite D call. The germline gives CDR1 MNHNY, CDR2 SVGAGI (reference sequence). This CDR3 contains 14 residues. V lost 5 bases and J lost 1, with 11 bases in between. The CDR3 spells CASSPRVENTEAFF. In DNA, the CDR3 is TGTGCCAGCAGTCCCCGAGTGGAGAACACTGAAGCTTTCTTT.